This is a list of T cell receptor beta chains from one sample in a study of shared clonotypes between healthy human individuals. The repertoire was sequenced with immunoSEQ multiplex PCR; TCRdb's copy has only in-frame clones and lacks some. The profile shows approximately 1,000,000 clones, approximately 80% of them singletons. The sample was memory CD4+ T cells from PBMCs. The source is a man aged 18 to 35 in good health. Some clones in this sample may be carry-over from other donors' samples. CDR3s include the opening cysteine and the closing phenylalanine or tryptophan. A D gene is named only where the DNA matches it firmly. Size is stated for part of the rows, as once, few or many counts, or as a class when the clone is expanded.

abundance	v_gene	d_gene	j_gene	CDR3aa	CDR3nt
many	TRBV6-5	TRBD1	TRBJ2-5	CASSTSGTGKETQYF	TGTGCCAGCAGCACCTCCGGGACAGGCAAAGAGACCCAGTACTTC
few	TRBV5-1	-	TRBJ2-3	CASSPRGVDTQYF	TGCGCCAGCAGTCCTAGGGGCGTAGATACGCAGTATTTT
-	TRBV6-4	-	TRBJ1-2	CASSAPRANPPNYGYTF	TGTGCCAGCAGTGCCCCCCGGGCTAATCCGCCTAACTATGGCTACACCTTC
-	TRBV5-4	-	TRBJ1-1	CASSSTYNRQLNTEAFF	TGTGCCAGCAGCTCCACCTACAATCGGCAACTGAACACTGAAGCTTTCTTT
-	TRBV27	-	TRBJ2-7	CASSRVGGPPYEQYF	TGTGCCAGCAGCCGAGTGGGGGGCCCCCCCTACGAGCAGTACTTC
-	TRBV27	TRBD1	TRBJ2-7	CASSFYPGGGEQYF	TGTGCCAGCAGTTTTTACCCAGGGGGCGGCGAGCAGTACTTC
-	TRBV11-3	-	TRBJ2-2	CASSMTTGELFF	TGTGCCAGCAGCATGACAACCGGGGAGCTGTTTTTT
-	TRBV30	-	TRBJ1-1	CAWNSQPNTEAFF	TGTGCCTGGAACTCACAGCCGAACACTGAAGCTTTCTTT
-	TRBV15	TRBD1	TRBJ2-7	CATSRGGQGGNPGGEQYF	TGTGCCACCAGCAGAGGGGGACAGGGAGGCAACCCGGGCGGCGAGCAGTACTTC
-	TRBV5-1	-	TRBJ1-2	CASSFDGNYGYTF	TGCGCCAGCAGCTTCGACGGGAACTATGGCTACACCTTC
many	TRBV28	-	TRBJ1-1	CASSLAVNTEAFF	TGTGCCAGCAGTTTGGCAGTGAACACTGAAGCTTTCTTT
-	TRBV2	TRBD2	TRBJ2-2	CASSKEVAGANTGELFF	TGTGCCAGCAGTAAAGAAGTAGCGGGGGCGAACACCGGGGAGCTGTTTTTT
-	TRBV28	-	TRBJ1-5	CASSILPPGSNQPQHF	TGTGCCAGCAGTATCTTACCCCCGGGCAGCAATCAGCCCCAGCATTTT
-	TRBV2	-	TRBJ2-3	CASRVDASTDTQYF	TGTGCCAGCAGAGTAGACGCTAGCACAGATACGCAGTATTTT
-	TRBV25-1	-	TRBJ2-2	CASSPSGGGTGELFF	TGTGCCAGCAGTCCCTCTGGGGGCGGCACCGGGGAGCTGTTTTTT
-	TRBV2	-	TRBJ2-1	CASNAYNEQFF	TGTGCCAGCAACGCCTACAATGAGCAGTTCTTC
few	TRBV18	TRBD2	TRBJ2-7	CASSPSGRGRYEQYF	TGTGCCAGCTCACCAAGCGGGAGAGGAAGGTACGAGCAGTACTTC
-	TRBV7-9	-	TRBJ1-1	CASSLQATEAFF	TGTGCCAGCAGCTTACAGGCCACTGAAGCTTTCTTT
-	TRBV27	-	TRBJ1-4	CASSLDPQSATNEKLFF	TGTGCCAGCAGTCTCGACCCTCAAAGTGCAACTAATGAAAAACTGTTTTTT
-	TRBV4-1	TRBD1	TRBJ2-5	CASSPRQGQETQYF	TGCGCCAGCAGCCCCCGACAGGGGCAAGAGACCCAGTACTTC
-	TRBV9	-	TRBJ2-3	CASTQGHKNTDTQYF	TGTGCCAGCACTCAGGGGCACAAAAACACAGATACGCAGTATTTT
-	TRBV15	TRBD2	TRBJ2-7	CATSPAIGLAGTHEQYF	TGTGCCACCAGCCCCGCCATTGGGCTAGCGGGAACCCACGAGCAGTACTTC
-	TRBV30	TRBD1	TRBJ2-7	CAWSPLWDREGDYEQYF	TGTGCCTGGAGTCCGCTTTGGGACAGGGAGGGAGACTACGAGCAGTACTTC
-	TRBV7-8	-	TRBJ2-7	CAHSLTTYEQYF	TGTGCCCATTCACTAACAACCTACGAGCAGTACTTC
-	TRBV29-1	TRBD1	TRBJ1-2	CSVVGQGVNYGYTF	TGCAGCGTTGTTGGACAGGGGGTAAACTATGGCTACACCTTC
-	TRBV10-3	-	TRBJ1-2	CAISVAGPQVNYGYTF	TGTGCCATCAGTGTAGCTGGGCCCCAAGTTAACTATGGCTACACCTTC
-	TRBV28	-	TRBJ2-7	CASRTLAYEQYF	TGTGCCAGCCGAACTCTAGCGTACGAGCAGTACTTC
few	TRBV6-5	TRBD1	TRBJ2-5	CASSRQGRGQETQYF	TGTGCCAGCAGTCGACAGGGTAGGGGCCAAGAGACCCAGTACTTC
few	TRBV19	-	TRBJ2-5	CASTKGGFQETQYF	TGTGCCAGTACCAAGGGAGGATTTCAAGAGACCCAGTACTTC
-	TRBV4-1	TRBD2	TRBJ2-2	CASSQDGRPGELFF	TGCGCCAGCAGCCAAGACGGGAGGCCCGGGGAGCTGTTTTTT
-	TRBV28	-	TRBJ2-7	CASLSGSSYEQYF	TGTGCCAGCCTAAGCGGCAGCTCCTACGAGCAGTACTTC
-	TRBV28	TRBD1	TRBJ2-1	CASSPDRGRYQDEQFF	TGTGCCAGCAGTCCAGACAGGGGGCGGTATCAGGATGAGCAGTTCTTC
-	TRBV6-6	TRBD1	TRBJ1-2	CASSYEQGVYGYTF	TGTGCCAGCAGTTATGAACAGGGGGTCTATGGCTACACCTTC
-	TRBV2	TRBD1	TRBJ1-2	CASSDEGTGLGYGYTF	TGTGCCAGCAGTGATGAGGGGACAGGGTTAGGATATGGCTACACCTTC
many	TRBV29-1	-	TRBJ2-5	CSVGFQGETQYF	TGCAGCGTTGGTTTCCAAGGGGAGACCCAGTACTTC
many	TRBV5-1	TRBD2	TRBJ2-1	CASSLIAGGSSYNEQFF	TGCGCCAGCAGCTTAATTGCGGGAGGGAGCTCCTACAATGAGCAGTTCTTC
-	TRBV28	-	TRBJ1-1	CASTGGRTEAFF	TGTGCCAGCACGGGCGGCAGGACTGAAGCTTTCTTT
-	TRBV19	-	TRBJ1-4	CASRRKGGEKLFF	TGTGCCAGTAGGAGGAAGGGGGGTGAAAAACTGTTTTTT
-	TRBV18	-	TRBJ2-5	CASSPHQETQYF	TGTGCCAGCTCACCCCATCAAGAGACCCAGTACTTC
-	TRBV7-8	TRBD1	TRBJ2-7	CASSPRTGGGSSYEQYF	TGTGCCAGCAGTCCTCGGACAGGAGGTGGGAGCTCCTACGAGCAGTACTTC
-	TRBV2	-	TRBJ2-3	CASSEGWAPDTQYF	TGTGCCAGCAGTGAAGGCTGGGCCCCAGATACGCAGTATTTT
-	TRBV5-1	TRBD1	TRBJ2-1	CASYAEDRGYNEQFF	TGCGCCAGCTACGCCGAGGACAGGGGTTACAATGAGCAGTTCTTC
-	TRBV5-1	-	TRBJ1-2	CASSLAGSSREFDYGYTF	TGCGCCAGCAGCTTGGCAGGCTCTTCACGTGAGTTCGACTATGGCTACACCTTC
-	TRBV2	TRBD2	TRBJ2-7	CASNGAGGPYEQYF	TGTGCCAGCAATGGGGCGGGAGGGCCGTACGAGCAGTACTTC
-	TRBV10-3	TRBD1	TRBJ1-2	CAISGSQGAGGYTF	TGTGCCATCAGTGGTAGTCAGGGGGCCGGAGGCTACACCTTC
-	TRBV2	-	TRBJ1-1	CASSEGQRAFF	TGTGCCAGCAGTGAAGGACAGAGGGCTTTCTTT
-	TRBV9	-	TRBJ1-1	CASSPQEGGYTEAFF	TGTGCCAGCAGCCCCCAGGAGGGGGGTTACACTGAAGCTTTCTTT
-	TRBV21-1	-	TRBJ2-7	CASSKGTGGCQYF	TGTGCCAGCAGCAAGGGGACAGGGGGCTGTCAGTACTTC
-	TRBV5-4	TRBD2	TRBJ2-3	CASSLKAGATDTQYF	TGTGCCAGCAGCTTGAAAGCGGGAGCGACAGATACGCAGTATTTT
-	TRBV29-1	TRBD1	TRBJ1-2	CSVEDQGVDYTF	TGCAGCGTTGAAGATCAGGGGGTGGACTACACCTTC
-	TRBV30	-	TRBJ1-3	CAWSARVAPIYF	TGTGCCTGGAGTGCGAGGGTCGCTCCGATATATTTT
-	TRBV18	TRBD2	TRBJ2-7	CASSPGLAGEGEQYF	TGTGCCAGCTCGCCCGGACTAGCGGGAGAGGGCGAGCAGTACTTC
once	TRBV19	-	TRBJ2-7	CASSTGTYEQYF	TGTGCCAGTAGTACGGGAACCTACGAGCAGTACTTC